Listed here are 12 T cell receptor beta chains from one sample, sequenced in a study of CD8+ T cells in alopecia areata. As for treatment: oral pan-JAK inhibitor, 5-10 mg twice daily. Extraction of RNA preceded its reverse transcription into cDNA, which served as the sequencing template. The table came from immunoSEQ multiplex PCR; TCRdb's copy has only in-frame clones and leaves some out. This table has around 200,000 clones, about 60% appearing once. The source material was CD8+ T cells sorted from blood, sampled at week 24, from a patient treated with tofacitinib. The origin of the receptors is a human donor with alopecia areata.

V is TRBV5-6 and J is TRBJ2-5; possible D gene TRBD2, 5 bases. Germline V gives CDR1 SGHDT, CDR2 YYEEEE. Trimming shortened V by 1 base and J by 4 bases, and 11 bases separated the two germline ends. This CDR3 spans 14 amino acids. In nucleotides, the CDR3 is TGTGCCAGCAGCTTGCCCACCGAGGGAGAGACCCAGTACTTC. Residues: CASSLPTEGETQYF.

The genes are TRBV4-1 and TRBJ1-4; the match to TRBD1 covers 7 bases. The CDR3 is made up of 15 amino acids. Looked up from germline, CDR1 is MGHRA and CDR2 is YSYEKL. The V and J ends lost 1 base and 5 bases, in that order; junction bases with no gene match: 4. The CDR3 region is CASSQVGQRNEKLFF. The DNA of the CDR3 is TGCGCCAGCAGCCAAGTGGGACAGCGAAATGAAAAACTGTTTTTT.

The chain uses TRBV29-1 and TRBJ2-5; TRBD2 might be the D (6 bases). Germline V CDR1 and CDR2: SQVTM, ANQGSEA. Trimming removed 0 bases from V and 2 bases from J, with 13 bases in between. CDR3 length: 15 residues. CDR3 sequence (DNA): TGCAGCGTTGAAGATCGGGAGCGTATACAAGAGACCCAGTACTTC. As protein: CSVEDRERIQETQYF. The full variable domain, rest sourced from reference TRBV29-1 and TRBJ2-5, is SAVISQKPSRDICQRGTSLTIQCQVDSQVTMMFWYRQQPGQSLTLIATANQGSEATYESGFVIDKFPISRPNLTFSTLTVSNMSPEDSSIYLCSVEDRERIQETQYFGPGTRLLVL.

This clone has just a few counts. J is TRBJ2-2 and V is TRBV14; D not certain. V was trimmed by 1 base and J by 0 bases, leaving 6 bases between them. CDR3 size: 15 residues. Per germline, CDR1 SGHDN and CDR2 FVKESK. The CDR3 region is CASSQGSTNTGELFF. CDR3 bases: TGTGCCAGCAGCCAAGGGAGCACGAACACCGGGGAGCTGTTTTTT.

This rearrangement joins TRBV12-5 to TRBJ2-1, with D possibly being TRBD2 (6 bases). The CDR3 length is 13 residues. The germline V gene encodes CDR1 LGHNT and CDR2 FRNRAP. Trimming cost V 5 bases and J 9 bases, with 14 bases left between them. The CDR3 DNA follows: TGTGCTAGTGGTACGAGCCCGGGGGTTGAGCAGTTCTTC. It codes for CASGTSPGVEQFF.

This chain connects TRBV6-6 to TRBJ1-5, with D perhaps TRBD1 (5 bases). The CDR3 is 16 residues long. Trimming took 10 bases from V and 1 from J, leaving 20 bases between them. The V gene's germline CDR1 is MNHNY and CDR2 SVGAGI (reference sequence). The CDR3 sequence: CATYRGQGESNQPQHF. CDR3 DNA: TGTGCCACCTACCGAGGGCAGGGAGAGAGCAATCAGCCCCAGCATTTT.

Only a few counts were recorded for this clone. The chain combines TRBV5-6 with TRBJ2-1; either TRBD1 or TRBD2 may supply D (5 bases each). CDR3 length equals 14 residues. The germline gives CDR1 SGHDT, CDR2 YYEEEE. Deletions cut 4 bases from V and 4 bases from J, with 12 bases between. CDR3 loop: CASSPGWGYNEQFF. CDR3 DNA: TGTGCCAGCAGCCCCGGATGGGGGTACAATGAGCAGTTCTTC.

The chain links TRBV7-2 to TRBJ2-7; 9 nucleotides line up with TRBD2. There are 16 residues in the CDR3. Germline V CDR1 and CDR2: SGHTA, FQGNSA. V gave up 2 bases and J gave up 0 bases; unmatched junction bases: 5. Here the CDR3 reads CASSLTSGGSSYEQYF. The DNA of the CDR3 is TGTGCCAGCAGCTTAACCAGCGGGGGGAGCTCCTACGAGCAGTACTTC.

In its sample, this clone was seen a few times. The rearrangement links TRBV6-5 to TRBJ2-1; D ambiguous. V was pared by 0 bases and J by 10 bases, with 7 bases between. The CDR3 consists of 12 residues. Per germline, CDR1 MNHEY and CDR2 SVGAGI. As DNA, the CDR3 is TGTGCCAGCAGTTACTCGATGGGCGAGCAGTTCTTC. Translation: CASSYSMGEQFF.

This clone was picked up a small number of times. This chain links TRBV18 with TRBJ1-5, with D unclear. The CDR3 consists of 12 residues. Trimming took 2 bases from V and 7 from J, leaving 6 bases between them. Germline values: CDR1 KGHSH, CDR2 LQKENI. The CDR3 is CASSPGKQPQHF. DNA of the CDR3: TGTGCCAGCTCACCAGGGAAACAGCCCCAGCATTTT.

This chain links TRBV11-2 with TRBJ2-3, with TRBD2 matching over 10 bases. Germline V gene sequence: CDR1 SGHAT, CDR2 FQNNGV. The V and J ends lost 4 bases and 11 bases, in that order; junction bases with no gene match: 12. The CDR3 consists of 15 residues. This chain's CDR3 is CASSSTSGDKGGQYF. The CDR3 coding sequence is TGTGCCAGCAGCTCCACTAGCGGGGACAAAGGCGGGCAGTATTTT.

This clone occurred a few times. Here the CDR3 DNA reads TGCAGCGTGACAGGGGGAAGCAATCAGCCCCAGCATTTT. Its translation is CSVTGGSNQPQHF. This chain uses TRBV29-1 with TRBJ1-5, with 9 bases fitting TRBD1. CDR1 and CDR2 from the germline V gene are SQVTM and ANQGSEA. The CDR3 is made up of 13 amino acids. V lost 6 bases to trimming and J lost 1 base; unmatched junction nucleotides: 1.